The 10 T cell receptor beta chains presented below share a single source sample, sequenced in a study of regulatory T cells in long-lasting Graves disease. Time point reported: newly diagnosed GD, antithyroid drugs for less than 3 months. Researchers made the TCR library from RNA that was extracted from PBMCs. Relying on iRepertoire HTBI primers and Arm-PCR of CDR3 regions, the team built TCR beta libraries. From the multiplex PCR reads, TCRdb called clonotypes with MiXCR, one entry per CDR3 protein. Found here are around 400,000 distinct CDR3 sequences, less than 20% of them singletons; the top ten hold roughly 20%. The sequencing here drew on peripheral blood mononuclear cells (PBMCs), taken at new diagnosis, from a patient treated with antithyroid drugs. The receptors originated from a female donor with Graves disease.

This clonotype has at least ten counts. V is TRBV9 and J is TRBJ1-1; perhaps TRBD1 as D (5 bases). CDR3 size: 14 residues. The germline V gene has CDR1 SGDLS and CDR2 YYNGEE. With 0 bases removed from V and 8 bases from J, the gap between germline ends came to 14 bases. CDR3 bases: TGTGCCAGCAGCGTAGGGGGGGGTACCAGCGAAGCTTTCTTT. Protein sequence: CASSVGGGTSEAFF.

The J gene is TRBJ2-1, the V gene TRBV7-2; TRBD2 might be the D (5 bases). The CDR3 runs to 13 residues. V lost 6 bases and J lost 4, with 10 bases in between. Germline CDR1 reads SGHTA; CDR2 reads FQGNSA. The CDR3 DNA follows: TGTGCCAGCAGAAACGGACTGTACAATGAGCAGTTCTTC. Translating gives CASRNGLYNEQFF. Combining the CDR3 with reference TRBV7-2 and TRBJ2-1 gives the whole variable domain GAGVSQSPSNKVTEKGKDVELRCDPISGHTALYWYRQSLGQGLEFLIYFQGNSAPDKSGLPSDRFSAERTGGSVSTLTIQRTQQEDSAVYLCASRNGLYNEQFFGPGTRLTVL.

The chain carries TRBV5-4 and TRBJ2-3, with 13 bases that match TRBD2. Germline CDR1 and CDR2: SGHNT and YYREEE (reference sequence). Germline trimming cut 3 bases from V and 4 bases from J; bases unmatched to any gene: 2. The length of the CDR3 is 15 residues. The CDR3 loop is CASSSGLAGADTQYF. As DNA, the CDR3 is TGTGCCAGCAGCTCCGGACTAGCGGGAGCAGATACGCAGTATTTT. Looking up the rest from reference TRBV5-4 and TRBJ2-3 gives the full variable domain: ETGVTQSPTHLIKTRGQQVTLRCSSQSGHNTVSWYQQALGQGPQFIFQYYREEENGRGNFPPRFSGLQFPNYSSELNVNALELDDSALYLCASSSGLAGADTQYFGPGTRLTVL.

This clonotype was seen ten or more times. The V call is TRBV7-9, the J call TRBJ2-1; D is undetermined. The CDR3 length is 15 residues. Germline CDR1 and CDR2: SEHNR and FQNEAQ (reference sequence). Trimming stripped 1 base from V and 9 bases from J, with 16 bases between. The CDR3 DNA reads as TGTGCCAGCAGCTTAGTAGACTCGCCGGCTCCTGAGCAGTTCTTC. Residues: CASSLVDSPAPEQFF.

A note on this clonotype: A much larger clone differs by one base, so this may be a read error. The chain carries TRBV20-1 and TRBJ2-4, with 11 bases matching TRBD2. The V and J ends lost 5 bases and 13 bases, in that order; junction bases with no gene match: 19. Germline CDR1 reads DFQATT; CDR2 reads SNEGSKA (reference sequence). The CDR3 spans 16 residues. Written as DNA, the CDR3 is TGCAGTGCTCCCTCACTAGCGGGAGTTTCCTACAATGAGCAGTACTTC. Protein product: CSAPSLAGVSYNEQYF.

This clonotype showed up many times. The chain is built from TRBV12-5 and TRBJ1-5, with 10 bases lining up with TRBD1. V dropped 2 bases and J dropped 5; count of bases not matched to a gene: 12. The germline V gene has CDR1 LGHNT and CDR2 FRNRAP. This CDR3 contains 18 residues. CDR3 region: CASGLKTGTGVSDQPQHF. The CDR3 DNA follows: TGTGCTAGTGGTTTGAAAACCGGGACAGGGGTATCCGATCAGCCCCAGCATTTT. Drawing the rest from reference TRBV12-5 and TRBJ1-5, the complete variable domain is DARVTQTPRHKVTEMGQEVTMRCQPILGHNTVFWYRQTMMQGLELLAYFRNRAPLDDSGMPKDRFSAEMPDATLATLKIQPSEPRDSAVYFCASGLKTGTGVSDQPQHFGDGTRLSIL.

This clonotype turned up a few times. The chain has TRBV29-1 and TRBJ2-3; TRBD2 agrees at 8 bases. The end of the DNA aligns better with TRBJ2-5, so the J call may be wrong. The CDR3 length is 16 residues. Germline lookup yields CDR1 SQVTM and CDR2 ANQGSEA. CDR3 region: CSVEMGAGVLDETQYF. DNA of the CDR3: TGCAGCGTTGAGATGGGAGCGGGAGTGCTCGACGAGACCCAGTACTTC.

V gene TRBV27 combines with J gene TRBJ2-2; 9 positions match TRBD1. This CDR3 has 17 amino acids. V gave up 2 bases and J gave up 1 base; unmatched junction bases: 5. Germline V gene sequence: CDR1 MNHEY, CDR2 SMNVEV (reference sequence). CDR3 coding DNA: TGTGCCAGCAGTTTACGTGGGGACAGGGTGAACACCGGGGAGCTGTTTTTT. Translated, it gives CASSLRGDRVNTGELFF.

The sample holds many counts of this clonotype. The chain joins TRBV3-1 to TRBJ1-6; D is possibly TRBD1 (6 bases). Trimming cost V 0 bases and J 10 bases, with 10 bases left between them. The CDR3 covers 14 residues. CDR1 is LGHDT and CDR2 is YNNKEL in the germline V gene (reference sequence). In DNA, the CDR3 is TGTGCCAGCAGCCAAGACAGGGGAAGATCACCCCTCCACTTT. It codes for CASSQDRGRSPLHF.

Ten or more counts support this clonotype. The V and J genes are TRBV9 and TRBJ1-1; D not certain. This CDR3 is built from 13 residues. Trimming left V 2 bases short and J 6 bases short, with 11 bases between. CDR1 is SGDLS, CDR2 YYNGEE, per germline. For the CDR3, the DNA is TGTGCCAGCAGCGTTCGCCGTGAATCTGAAGCTTTCTTT. This sequence encodes CASSVRRESEAFF.